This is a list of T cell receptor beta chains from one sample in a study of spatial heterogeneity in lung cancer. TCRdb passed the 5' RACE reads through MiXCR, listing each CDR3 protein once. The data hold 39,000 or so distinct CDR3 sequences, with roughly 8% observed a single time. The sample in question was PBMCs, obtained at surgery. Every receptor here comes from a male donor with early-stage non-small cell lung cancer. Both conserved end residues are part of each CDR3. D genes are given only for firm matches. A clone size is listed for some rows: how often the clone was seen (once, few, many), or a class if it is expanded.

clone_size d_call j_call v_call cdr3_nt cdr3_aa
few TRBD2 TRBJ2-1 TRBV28 TGTGCCAGCACCGTAGCGGGGGGGCGAAGAGTCAATGAGCAGTTCTTC CASTVAGGRRVNEQFF
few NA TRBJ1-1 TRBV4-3 TGCGCCAGCAGCCAAAGATTTGCGGGTCCCACTGAAGCTTTCTTT CASSQRFAGPTEAFF
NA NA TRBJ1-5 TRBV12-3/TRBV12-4 TGTGCCAGCAGTCCTCTTTCAGGTTTTAGCAATCAGCCCCAGCATTTT CASSPLSGFSNQPQHF
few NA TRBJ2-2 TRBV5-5 TGTGCCAGCAGCTTTTTGAACAGCTACACCGGGGAGCTGTTTTTT CASSFLNSYTGELFF
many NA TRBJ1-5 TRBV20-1 TGCAGTGCCCCGACCGGGGGAGTATATCAGCCCCAGCATTTT CSAPTGGVYQPQHF
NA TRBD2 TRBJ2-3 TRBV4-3 TGCGCCAGCAGCCAGCTAGGGCGGGGGGTCACAGATACGCAGTATTTT CASSQLGRGVTDTQYF
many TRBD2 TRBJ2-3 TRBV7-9 TGTGCCAGCAGCCCGGGAGCGGGGGCAGATACGCAGTATTTT CASSPGAGADTQYF
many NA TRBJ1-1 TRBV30 TGTGCCTGGGCAGGGGCTATGAAGAACACTGAAGCTTTCTTT CAWAGAMKNTEAFF
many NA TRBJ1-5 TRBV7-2 TGTGCCAGCAGCTTATCCAGGGCTAGCAATCAGCCCCAGCATTTT CASSLSRASNQPQHF
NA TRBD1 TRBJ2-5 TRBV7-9 TGTGCCAGCAGCCCAGGGACAGTACAAGAGACCCAGTACTTC CASSPGTVQETQYF
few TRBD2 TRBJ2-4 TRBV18 TGTGCCAGCTCACCATTGGGACTAGCGGCAAACATTCAGTACTTC CASSPLGLAANIQYF
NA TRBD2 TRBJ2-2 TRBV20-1 TGCAGTGCTAGAGGACCTAGCGGGAGGGATTACAACACCGGGGAGCTGTTTTTT CSARGPSGRDYNTGELFF
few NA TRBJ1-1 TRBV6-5 TGTGCCAGCTCAAAACCGACAGGTGAAGCTTTCTTT CASSKPTGEAFF
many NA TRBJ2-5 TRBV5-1 TGCGCCAGCAGCACACAAGAGACCCAGTACTTC CASSTQETQYF
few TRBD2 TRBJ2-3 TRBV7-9 TGTGCCAGCCTAGCGGGAGGGACAGATACGCAGTATTTT CASLAGGTDTQYF
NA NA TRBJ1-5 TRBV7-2 TGTGCCAGCAGCCTCGCGGCAGGAAGCAATCAGCCCCAGCATTTT CASSLAAGSNQPQHF
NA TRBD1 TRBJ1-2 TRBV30 TGTGCCTGGAGTGTTCGGACAGGGTTGTATGGCTACACCTTC CAWSVRTGLYGYTF
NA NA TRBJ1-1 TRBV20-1 TGCAGTGCACGAGACACGGGTCTCACTGAAGCTTTCTTT CSARDTGLTEAFF
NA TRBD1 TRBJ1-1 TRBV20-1 TGCAGTGCCGCAGGGGGAGTGAACACTGAAGCTTTCTTT CSAAGGVNTEAFF
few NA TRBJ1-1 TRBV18 TGTGCCAGCTCACAGACCGACAAGCCTGAAGCTTTCTTT CASSQTDKPEAFF
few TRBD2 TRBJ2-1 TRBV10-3 TGTGCCATCAGTGAGTTGGAAGCGGGGAGTAATGAGCAGTTCTTC CAISELEAGSNEQFF
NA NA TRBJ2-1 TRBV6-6 TGTGCCAGCAGTTACCCGGACTTGATCTTC CASSYPDLIF
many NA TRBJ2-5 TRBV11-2 TGTGCCAGCAGCCAGAGGGACCCATCACAAGAGACCCAGTACTTC CASSQRDPSQETQYF
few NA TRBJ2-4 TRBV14 TGTGCCAGCAGCCACCCCGGGAGCTCAGCCAAAAACATTCAGTACTTC CASSHPGSSAKNIQYF
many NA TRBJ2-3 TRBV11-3 TGTGCCAGCAGCTTAGAGGCGGGAACCACAGATACGCAGTATTTT CASSLEAGTTDTQYF
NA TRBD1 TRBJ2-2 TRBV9 TGTGCCAGCACCGTCCAGGGACAGGGAAGCGGGGAGCTGTTTTTT CASTVQGQGSGELFF
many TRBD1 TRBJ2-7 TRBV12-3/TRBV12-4 TGTGCCAGTCGGGACAGCTCCTACGAGCAGTACTTC CASRDSSYEQYF